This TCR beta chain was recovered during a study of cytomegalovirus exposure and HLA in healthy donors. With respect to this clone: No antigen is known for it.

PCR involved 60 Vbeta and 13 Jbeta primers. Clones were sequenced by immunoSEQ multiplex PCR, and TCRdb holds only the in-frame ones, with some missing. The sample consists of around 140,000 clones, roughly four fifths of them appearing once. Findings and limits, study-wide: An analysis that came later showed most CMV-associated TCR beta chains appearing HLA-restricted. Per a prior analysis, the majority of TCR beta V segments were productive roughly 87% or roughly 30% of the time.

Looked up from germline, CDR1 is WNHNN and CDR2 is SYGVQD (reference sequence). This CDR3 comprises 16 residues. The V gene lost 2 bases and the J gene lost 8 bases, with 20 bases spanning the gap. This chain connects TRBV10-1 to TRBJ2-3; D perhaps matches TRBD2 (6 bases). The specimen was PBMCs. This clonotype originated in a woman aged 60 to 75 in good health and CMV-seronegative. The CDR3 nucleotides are TGCGCCAGCAGTGAGGGAGGGACGGGAGACGGGGGTACGCAGTATTTT. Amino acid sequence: CASSEGGTGDGGTQYF.